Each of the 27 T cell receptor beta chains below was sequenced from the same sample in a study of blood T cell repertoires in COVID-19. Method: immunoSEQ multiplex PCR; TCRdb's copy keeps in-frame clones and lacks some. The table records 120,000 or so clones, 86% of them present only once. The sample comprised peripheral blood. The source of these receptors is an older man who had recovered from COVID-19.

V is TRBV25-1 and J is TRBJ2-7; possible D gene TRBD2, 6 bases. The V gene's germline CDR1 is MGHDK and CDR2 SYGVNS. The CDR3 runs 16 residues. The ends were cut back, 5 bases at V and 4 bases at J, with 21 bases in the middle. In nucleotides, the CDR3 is TGTGCCAGCAGTAACCCCCCCGGGGGAAACGGGTACGAGCAGTACTTC. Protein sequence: CASSNPPGGNGYEQYF.

CDR3 sequence (DNA): TGTGCCAGCAGCCAAGATCGTACAGACAATTATGGCTACACCTTC. Protein sequence: CASSQDRTDNYGYTF. V is TRBV4-2 and J is TRBJ1-2; no clear D gene. The CDR3 is made up of 15 amino acids. The V gene's germline CDR1 is LGHNA and CDR2 YNFKEQ. V gave up 0 bases and J gave up 5 bases, with 13 bases separating them.

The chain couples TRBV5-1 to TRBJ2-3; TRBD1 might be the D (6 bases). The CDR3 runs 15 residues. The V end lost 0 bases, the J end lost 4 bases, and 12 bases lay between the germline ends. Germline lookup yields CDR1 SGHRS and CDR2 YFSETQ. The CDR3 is CASSLDRVGPDTQYF. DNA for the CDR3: TGCGCCAGCAGCTTGGACAGGGTCGGTCCAGATACGCAGTATTTT.

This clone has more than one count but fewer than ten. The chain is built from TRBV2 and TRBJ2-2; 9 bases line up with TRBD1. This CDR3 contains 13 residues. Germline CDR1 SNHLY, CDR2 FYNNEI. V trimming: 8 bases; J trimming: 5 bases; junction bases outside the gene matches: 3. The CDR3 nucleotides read TGTGCCAGCGACAGGGGGAGGACCGGGGAGCTGTTTTTT. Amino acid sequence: CASDRGRTGELFF.

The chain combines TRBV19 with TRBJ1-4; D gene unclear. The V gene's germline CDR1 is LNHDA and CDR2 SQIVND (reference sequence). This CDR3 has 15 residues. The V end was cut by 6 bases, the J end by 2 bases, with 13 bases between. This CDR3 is CASSGLPTTNEKLFF. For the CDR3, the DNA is TGTGCCAGTAGCGGTTTACCCACCACTAATGAAAAACTGTTTTTT.

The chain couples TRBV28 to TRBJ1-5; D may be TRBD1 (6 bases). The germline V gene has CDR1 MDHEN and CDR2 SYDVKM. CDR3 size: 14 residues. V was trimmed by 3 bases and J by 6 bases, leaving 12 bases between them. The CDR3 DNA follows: TGTGCCAGCAGTTTGACAGGTTCAAGTCAGCCCCAGCATTTT. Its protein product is CASSLTGSSQPQHF.

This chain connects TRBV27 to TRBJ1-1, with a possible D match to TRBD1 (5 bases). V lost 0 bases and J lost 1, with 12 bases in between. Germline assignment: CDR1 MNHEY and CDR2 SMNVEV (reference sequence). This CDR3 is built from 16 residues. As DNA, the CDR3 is TGTGCCAGCAGTTTATCGATGGGGGACTGGAACACTGAAGCTTTCTTT. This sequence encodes CASSLSMGDWNTEAFF.

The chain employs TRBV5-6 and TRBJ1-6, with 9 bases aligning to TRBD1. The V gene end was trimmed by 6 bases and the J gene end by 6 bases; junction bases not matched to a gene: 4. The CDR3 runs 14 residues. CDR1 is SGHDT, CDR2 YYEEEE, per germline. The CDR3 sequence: CASTRGQGNSPLHF. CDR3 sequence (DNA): TGTGCCAGCACCCGGGGACAGGGTAATTCACCCCTCCACTTT.

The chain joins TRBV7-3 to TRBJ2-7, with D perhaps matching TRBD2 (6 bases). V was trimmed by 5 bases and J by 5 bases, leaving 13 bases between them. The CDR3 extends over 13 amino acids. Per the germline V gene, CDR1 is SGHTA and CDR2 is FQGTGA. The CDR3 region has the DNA TGTGCCAGCAGCCCTCGACCGGGGGACGAGCAGTACTTC. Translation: CASSPRPGDEQYF.

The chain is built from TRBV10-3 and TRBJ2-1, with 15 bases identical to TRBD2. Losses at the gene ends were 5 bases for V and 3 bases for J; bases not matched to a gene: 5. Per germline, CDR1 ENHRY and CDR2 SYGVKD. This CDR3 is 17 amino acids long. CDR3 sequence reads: CAISWTSGRVVYNEQFF. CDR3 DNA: TGTGCCATCAGTTGGACTAGCGGGAGGGTAGTCTACAATGAGCAGTTCTTC.

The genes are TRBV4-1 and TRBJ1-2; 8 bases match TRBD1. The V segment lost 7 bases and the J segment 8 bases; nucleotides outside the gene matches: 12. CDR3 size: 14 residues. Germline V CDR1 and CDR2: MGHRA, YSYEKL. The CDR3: CASTIVAGDRGYTF. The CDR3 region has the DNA TGCGCCAGCACTATCGTTGCAGGGGACAGGGGCTACACCTTC.

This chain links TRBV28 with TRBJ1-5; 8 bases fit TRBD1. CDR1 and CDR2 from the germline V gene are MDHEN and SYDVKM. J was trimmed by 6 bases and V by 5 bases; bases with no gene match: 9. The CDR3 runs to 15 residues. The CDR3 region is CASSDRGFISQPQHF. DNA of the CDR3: TGTGCCAGCAGTGACAGGGGTTTTATCAGTCAGCCCCAGCATTTT.

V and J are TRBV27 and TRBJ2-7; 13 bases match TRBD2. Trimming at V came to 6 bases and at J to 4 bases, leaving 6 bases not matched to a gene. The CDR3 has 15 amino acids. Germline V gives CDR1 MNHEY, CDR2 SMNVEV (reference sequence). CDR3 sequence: CASRPGLAGVYEQYF. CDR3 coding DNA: TGTGCCAGCAGACCCGGACTAGCGGGAGTTTACGAGCAGTACTTC.

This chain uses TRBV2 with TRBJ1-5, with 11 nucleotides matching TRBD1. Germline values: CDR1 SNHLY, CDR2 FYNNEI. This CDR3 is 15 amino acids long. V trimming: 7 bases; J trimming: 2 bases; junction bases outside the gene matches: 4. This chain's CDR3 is CASKGQGVGNQPQHF. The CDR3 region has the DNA TGTGCCAGCAAGGGACAGGGGGTGGGCAATCAGCCCCAGCATTTT.

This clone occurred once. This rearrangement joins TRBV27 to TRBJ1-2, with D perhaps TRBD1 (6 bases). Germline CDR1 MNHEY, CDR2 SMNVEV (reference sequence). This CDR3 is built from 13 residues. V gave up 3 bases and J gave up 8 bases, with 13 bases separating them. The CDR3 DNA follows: TGTGCCAGCAGTTTTGAAGGGGGTAAGGGCTACACCTTC. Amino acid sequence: CASSFEGGKGYTF.

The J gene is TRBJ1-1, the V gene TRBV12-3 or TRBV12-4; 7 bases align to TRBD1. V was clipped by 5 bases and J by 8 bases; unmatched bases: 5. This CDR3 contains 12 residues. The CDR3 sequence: CASSPRTGEAFF. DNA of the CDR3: TGTGCCAGCAGTCCAAGGACAGGAGAAGCTTTCTTT.

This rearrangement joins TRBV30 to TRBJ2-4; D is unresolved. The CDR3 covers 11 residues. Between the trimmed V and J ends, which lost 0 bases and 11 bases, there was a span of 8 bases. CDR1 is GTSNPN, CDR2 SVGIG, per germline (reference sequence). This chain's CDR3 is CAWSVRGVQYF. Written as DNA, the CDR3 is TGTGCCTGGAGTGTACGAGGTGTTCAGTACTTC. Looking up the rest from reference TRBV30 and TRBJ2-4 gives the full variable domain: SQTIHQWPATLVQPVGSPLSLECTVEGTSNPNLYWYRQAAGRGLQLLFYSVGIGQISSEVPQNLSASRPQDRQFILSSKKLLLSDSGFYLCAWSVRGVQYFGAGTRLSVL.

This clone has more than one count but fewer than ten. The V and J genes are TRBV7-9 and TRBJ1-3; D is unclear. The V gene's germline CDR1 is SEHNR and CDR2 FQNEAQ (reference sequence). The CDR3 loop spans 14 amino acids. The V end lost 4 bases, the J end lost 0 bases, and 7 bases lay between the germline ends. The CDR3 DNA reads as TGTGCCAGCAGCTGGCGAGGCTCTGGAAACACCATATATTTT. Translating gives CASSWRGSGNTIYF.

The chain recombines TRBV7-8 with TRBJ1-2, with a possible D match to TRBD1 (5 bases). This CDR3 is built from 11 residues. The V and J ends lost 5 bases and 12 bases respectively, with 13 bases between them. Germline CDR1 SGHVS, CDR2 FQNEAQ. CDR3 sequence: CASSAPGPHTF. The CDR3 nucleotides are TGTGCCAGCAGCGCTCCAGGGCCTCACACCTTC.

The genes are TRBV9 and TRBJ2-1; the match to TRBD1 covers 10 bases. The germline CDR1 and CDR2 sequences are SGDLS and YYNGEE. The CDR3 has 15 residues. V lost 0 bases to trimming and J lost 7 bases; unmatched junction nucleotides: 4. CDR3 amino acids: CASSVAPGQGNEQFF. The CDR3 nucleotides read TGTGCCAGCAGCGTAGCTCCGGGACAGGGGAATGAGCAGTTCTTC. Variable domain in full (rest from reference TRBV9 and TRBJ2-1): DSGVTQTPKHLITATGQRVTLRCSPRSGDLSVYWYQQSLDQGLQFLIQYYNGEERAKGNILERFSAQQFPDLHSELNLSSLELGDSALYFCASSVAPGQGNEQFFGPGTRLTVL.

The CDR3 DNA reads as TGTGCCAGCAGTTCCCCGGGACTAGCCTACGAGCAGTACTTC. Protein product: CASSSPGLAYEQYF. This chain uses TRBV28 with TRBJ2-7; 8 bases are a match to TRBD2. V trimming: 4 bases; J trimming: 2 bases; junction bases outside the gene matches: 4. The CDR3 has 14 residues. CDR1 and CDR2 from the germline V gene are MDHEN and SYDVKM.

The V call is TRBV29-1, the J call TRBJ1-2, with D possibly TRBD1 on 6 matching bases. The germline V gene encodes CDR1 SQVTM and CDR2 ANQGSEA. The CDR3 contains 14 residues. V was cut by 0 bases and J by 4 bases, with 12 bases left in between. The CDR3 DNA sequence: TGCAGCGTTGAAGAAGCGGGGGGCGGCTATGGCTACACCTTC. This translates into CSVEEAGGGYGYTF.

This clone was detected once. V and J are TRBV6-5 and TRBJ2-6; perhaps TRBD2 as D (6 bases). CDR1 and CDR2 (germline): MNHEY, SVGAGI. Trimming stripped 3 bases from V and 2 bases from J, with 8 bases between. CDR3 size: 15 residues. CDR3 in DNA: TGTGCCAGCAGTTATGGCGGGGCTGGGGCCAACGTCCTGACTTTC. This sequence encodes CASSYGGAGANVLTF.

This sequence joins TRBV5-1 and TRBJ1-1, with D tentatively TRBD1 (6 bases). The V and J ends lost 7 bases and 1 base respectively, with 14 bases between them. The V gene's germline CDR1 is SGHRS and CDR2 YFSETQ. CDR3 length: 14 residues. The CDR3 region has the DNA TGCGCCAGCTCAGCCGGACAGCCGAACACTGAAGCTTTCTTT. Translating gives CASSAGQPNTEAFF.

The CDR3 is CASSPRQGYGELFF. The CDR3 nucleotides read TGTGCCAGCAGCCCCAGACAGGGATACGGGGAGCTGTTTTTT. The rearrangement links TRBV11-2 to TRBJ2-2; the match to TRBD1 covers 7 bases. CDR3 length: 14 residues. The ends lost 5 bases at V and 7 bases at J; junction bases unmatched: 7. Germline V gives CDR1 SGHAT, CDR2 FQNNGV. The full variable domain, completed using reference TRBV11-2 and TRBJ2-2, is EAGVAQSPRYKIIEKRQSVAFWCNPISGHATLYWYQQILGQGPKLLIQFQNNGVVDDSQLPKDRFSAERLKGVDSTLKIQPAKLEDSAVYLCASSPRQGYGELFFGEGSRLTVL.

CDR3 sequence reads: CASSRDSRNEKLFF. The CDR3 DNA sequence: TGCGCCAGCAGCAGGGACAGCCGTAATGAAAAACTGTTTTTT. The V gene is TRBV4-1, the J gene TRBJ1-4, with TRBD1 identical over 7 bases. V trimming: 5 bases; J trimming: 4 bases; junction bases outside the gene matches: 4. The CDR3 totals 14 residues. CDR1 is MGHRA, CDR2 YSYEKL, per germline.

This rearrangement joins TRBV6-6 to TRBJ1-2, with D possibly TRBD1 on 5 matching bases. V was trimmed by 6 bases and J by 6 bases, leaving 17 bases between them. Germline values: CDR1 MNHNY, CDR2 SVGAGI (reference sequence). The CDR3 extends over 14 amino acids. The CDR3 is CASRGPRQPNGYTF. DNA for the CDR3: TGTGCCAGCAGGGGCCCGCGACAGCCTAATGGCTACACCTTC.